Below, 25 T cell receptor beta chains from the same sample are listed, as sequenced in a study of identical twins. TCRdb re-called the 5' RACE reads with MiXCR, one entry per CDR3 protein. The sample consists of hundreds of thousands of distinct CDR3 sequences, approximately 7% of them appearing once. The data also belong to a second study, concerning yellow fever vaccine responses in identical twins.

The sample consisted of memory (CD45RO+) T cells sorted from blood. Source of these receptors: a woman between 18 and 29 years old in good health.

This chain connects TRBV18 to TRBJ2-3; D not certain. V lost 3 bases and J 2 bases, leaving 9 bases between the germline ends. From germline, CDR1 is KGHSH and CDR2 LQKENI. The CDR3 runs 14 residues. CDR3 DNA: TGTGCCAGCTCACCGTCTTTGACCACAGATACGCAGTATTTT. Protein product: CASSPSLTTDTQYF.

This clonotype was counted at least ten times. This chain connects TRBV12-3 or TRBV12-4 to TRBJ2-1, with D possibly TRBD1 on 6 matching bases. The ends were cut back, 4 bases at V and 5 bases at J, with 18 bases in the middle. The CDR3 extends over 16 amino acids. Written as DNA, the CDR3 is TGTGCCAGCAGTTCCCCTATCCTCCGACAGGACAATGAGCAGTTCTTC. It yields the protein CASSSPILRQDNEQFF.

A note on this clonotype: One junction end does not reproduce the germline sequence, and a read error may be involved. V is TRBV20-1 and J is TRBJ2-5; TRBD2 matches 11 bases. The germline V gene has CDR1 DFQATT and CDR2 SNEGSKA (reference sequence). This CDR3 is 17 amino acids long. CDR3 loop: CCARKPTSGVYQETQYF. The CDR3 bases are TGCTGTGCTAGGAAACCGACTAGCGGGGTTTACCAAGAGACCCAGTACTTC.

Only a few counts were recorded for this clonotype. This chain joins TRBV18 and TRBJ1-5, with D maybe TRBD1 (5 bases). The V end lost 2 bases, the J end lost 7 bases, and 15 bases lay between the germline ends. This CDR3 is built from 15 residues. Germline CDR1 reads KGHSH; CDR2 reads LQKENI. The CDR3, as DNA: TGTGCCAGCTCACCATCATCCCAGGGAAGCCAGCCCCAGCATTTT. Its protein product is CASSPSSQGSQPQHF.

This clonotype was detected a few times. The chain uses TRBV6-5 and TRBJ2-1; TRBD2 is a possible D gene (5 bases). CDR1 is MNHEY and CDR2 is SVGAGI in the germline V gene. V lost 2 bases to trimming and J lost 5 bases, with 16 bases between them. The CDR3 is 16 amino acids. The CDR3 nucleotides read TGTGCCAGCAGTTACCTCTCCCGGGGTAGACACAATGAGCAGTTCTTC. Translated: CASSYLSRGRHNEQFF.

The chain links TRBV14 to TRBJ2-3; the D gene is possibly TRBD2 (7 bases). The CDR3 has 18 amino acids. V shed 5 bases and J shed 6 bases, with 27 bases lying between them. Germline-derived CDR1 and CDR2 are SGHDN and FVKESK. The CDR3 coding sequence is TGTGCCAGCAGCTTCTACCTAGCGGAGGGGGGAGATGTGGATACGCAGTATTTT. It translates to CASSFYLAEGGDVDTQYF. The full variable domain, its missing parts supplied by reference TRBV14 and TRBJ2-3, is EAGVTQFPSHSVIEKGQTVTLRCDPISGHDNLYWYRRVMGKEIKFLLHFVKESKQDESGMPNNRFLAERTGGTYSTLKVQPAELEDSGVYFCASSFYLAEGGDVDTQYFGPGTRLTVL.

This clonotype was counted a few times. The chain uses TRBV9 and TRBJ2-5, with 13 bases matching TRBD2. From germline, CDR1 is SGDLS and CDR2 YYNGEE. This CDR3 is built from 16 residues. Losses at the gene ends were 0 bases for V and 4 bases for J; bases not matched to a gene: 3. CDR3 region: CASSVGGLAGRETQYF. In nucleotides, the CDR3 is TGTGCCAGCAGCGTAGGGGGACTAGCGGGAAGAGAGACCCAGTACTTC.

The CDR3 bases are TGTGCCAGCAGCTTAGTGGGGGCCGTGTTGGAGACCCAGTACTTC. Protein sequence: CASSLVGAVLETQYF. The rearrangement links TRBV7-9 to TRBJ2-5; D might be TRBD1 (6 bases). This CDR3 contains 15 residues. Trimming took 1 base from V and 5 from J, leaving 14 bases between them. Looked up from germline, CDR1 is SEHNR and CDR2 is FQNEAQ (reference sequence).

This clonotype was counted a few times. The genes are TRBV2 and TRBJ1-5, with D perhaps TRBD1 (5 bases). The CDR3 extends over 15 amino acids. Trimming removed 2 bases at V and 5 bases at J, with 13 bases between. In germline, CDR1 is SNHLY, CDR2 FYNNEI. The DNA for the CDR3 is TGTGCCAGCAGTGAACGGGCAGGGTTTTATCAGCCCCAGCATTTT. It encodes CASSERAGFYQPQHF.

The table lists this clonotype with many counts. The chain couples TRBV29-1 to TRBJ2-6; D may be TRBD1 or TRBD2 (6 bases each). The CDR3 loop spans 17 amino acids. CDR1 SQVTM and CDR2 ANQGSEA come from the germline V gene. The V gene lost 4 bases and the J gene lost 0 bases, with 16 bases spanning the gap. The CDR3 region has the DNA TGCAGCGTTGTACCTGAGGGGGGACCCTCTGGGGCCAACGTCCTGACTTTC. This translates into CSVVPEGGPSGANVLTF.

This clonotype has a handful of counts. The chain uses TRBV9 and TRBJ1-2; D ambiguous. V was trimmed by 4 bases and J by 4 bases, leaving 11 bases between them. Germline V gives CDR1 SGDLS, CDR2 YYNGEE. The CDR3 spans 13 residues. The CDR3 spells CASSMSSAYGYTF. The DNA of the CDR3 is TGTGCCAGCAGCATGAGTTCGGCCTATGGCTACACCTTC.

This sequence joins TRBV6-6 and TRBJ2-1; D may be TRBD1 or TRBD2 (6 bases each). The CDR3 spans 17 residues. Per germline, CDR1 MNHNY and CDR2 SVGAGI (reference sequence). Trimming pared 2 bases from V and 2 bases from J, leaving 16 bases between. The CDR3 bases are TGTGCCAGCAGTTACCTGGGGCTAGGGGGGCCCTACAATGAGCAGTTCTTC. Translation gives CASSYLGLGGPYNEQFF.

This sequence joins TRBV4-2 and TRBJ2-7; D gene ambiguous. The CDR3 runs 14 residues. CDR1 is LGHNA, CDR2 YNFKEQ, per germline. The V end lost 0 bases, the J end lost 5 bases, and 11 bases lay between the germline ends. CDR3 DNA: TGTGCCAGCAGCCAAGATCTTGGGTCCGACGAGCAGTACTTC. It is translated as CASSQDLGSDEQYF.

Only a few counts were recorded for this clonotype. The rearrangement links TRBV7-2 to TRBJ2-2, with D hard to call. This CDR3 contains 14 residues. CDR1 and CDR2 (germline): SGHTA, FQGNSA. Trimming pared 3 bases from V and 5 bases from J, leaving 10 bases between. As DNA, the CDR3 is TGTGCCAGCAGCTTTGACGTGGGAACCGGGGAGCTGTTTTTT. Translated, it gives CASSFDVGTGELFF.

This clonotype came up a few times. The CDR3, as DNA: TGTGCCAGCAGTGAAGATGACGACGCAGAGCAGTTCTTC. Encoded protein: CASSEDDDAEQFF. The chain recombines TRBV2 with TRBJ2-1; D remains ambiguous. Germline CDR1 SNHLY, CDR2 FYNNEI. V was pared by 1 base and J by 10 bases, with 11 bases between. There are 13 residues in the CDR3.

This clonotype was found many times. This sequence joins TRBV10-3 and TRBJ2-1, with D unresolved. Germline V CDR1 and CDR2: ENHRY, SYGVKD. Trimming removed 2 bases from V and 4 bases from J, with 9 bases in between. CDR3 size: 14 residues. CDR3 in amino acids: CAISEVGRYNEQFF. In DNA, the CDR3 is TGTGCCATCAGTGAGGTGGGCCGATACAATGAGCAGTTCTTC.

This clonotype showed up many times. Compared with germline, one end of the junction differs, possibly owing to a read error. This chain joins TRBV12-3 or TRBV12-4 and TRBJ2-3; 8 positions match TRBD2. The CDR3 is 14 residues long. CDR3: CASSVAGFSDTQYF. The CDR3, as DNA: TGTGCCAGCAGTGTAGCGGGATTTTCAGATACGCAGTATTTT.

The V call is TRBV11-1, the J call TRBJ1-1; no clear D gene. Germline CDR1 and CDR2: SGHAT and FQDESV (reference sequence). The CDR3 has 14 amino acids. V lost 2 bases and J lost 1, with 8 bases in between. The CDR3 region has the DNA TGTGCCAGCAGCTTACTGATGAAGAACACTGAAGCTTTCTTT. This translates into CASSLLMKNTEAFF.

This clonotype occurred a few times. The rearrangement joins TRBV27 to TRBJ1-2; TRBD1 aligns across 7 bases. J gave up 4 bases and V 5 bases, and 16 bases lay outside the gene matches. Germline V CDR1 and CDR2: MNHEY, SMNVEV (reference sequence). The CDR3 loop spans 17 amino acids. The CDR3 DNA reads as TGTGCCAGCAGTCTACAGGGGAGAATTGGCCCTTCCTATGGCTACACCTTC. Translation gives CASSLQGRIGPSYGYTF.

The CDR3 here is CSVWRVDTQYF. CDR3 coding DNA: TGCAGTGTTTGGCGGGTAGATACGCAGTATTTT. The chain links TRBV20-1 to TRBJ2-3, with a weak D call TRBD2 (5 bases). Looked up from germline, CDR1 is DFQATT and CDR2 is SNEGSKA (reference sequence). V lost 7 bases to trimming and J lost 5 bases, with 10 bases between them. The CDR3 extends over 11 amino acids.

The table lists this clonotype with many counts. CDR3 in DNA: TGCGCCAGCAGTGAGTTGAGGGACAGCAATCAGCCCCAGCATTTT. Translation: CASSELRDSNQPQHF. The J gene is TRBJ1-5, the V gene TRBV10-2; the D gene is possibly TRBD1 (5 bases). The length of the CDR3 is 15 residues. Looked up from germline, CDR1 is WSHSY and CDR2 is SAAADI. The ends were cut back, 1 base at V and 1 base at J, with 8 bases in the middle.

This clonotype appeared a few times. This sequence joins TRBV6-1 and TRBJ2-7, with D tentatively TRBD2 (6 bases). V lost 3 bases to trimming and J lost 7 bases, with 13 bases between them. Germline V CDR1 and CDR2: MNHNS, SASEGT. This CDR3 spans 13 amino acids. CDR3 coding DNA: TGTGCCAGCAGTGAGGTTGGAGGGATTGAGCAGTACGTC. Translating gives CASSEVGGIEQYV.

This clonotype was found many times. The V call is TRBV4-2, the J call TRBJ2-2; TRBD1 or TRBD2 may be the D gene (5 bases each). Trimming took off 1 base at V and 6 bases at J, with 6 bases between the two ends. The CDR3 is 13 residues long. The germline V gene encodes CDR1 LGHNA and CDR2 YNFKEQ. This CDR3 is CASSQGDPGELFF. CDR3 nucleotides: TGTGCCAGCAGCCAAGGGGACCCCGGGGAGCTGTTTTTT.

This clonotype was seen at least ten times. The chain combines TRBV12-3 or TRBV12-4 with TRBJ2-3, with 7 bases fitting TRBD2. This CDR3 comprises 16 residues. Trimming cost V 5 bases and J 7 bases; bases outside gene matches: 15. CDR3 in amino acids: CASSDLLAGDSYTQYF. DNA of the CDR3: TGTGCCAGCAGTGATCTCCTCGCGGGAGACTCATATACGCAGTATTTT.

This clonotype was counted between two and nine times. This rearrangement joins TRBV5-1 to TRBJ2-3, with 11 bases identical to TRBD2. Germline CDR1 is SGHRS and CDR2 is YFSETQ. The CDR3 has 16 residues. The V segment lost 2 bases and the J segment 5 bases; nucleotides outside the gene matches: 7. The CDR3 DNA reads TGCGCCAGCAGCTTTTTTAGCGGGAGGGCCGGAGATACGCAGTATTTT. This gives the protein CASSFFSGRAGDTQYF.